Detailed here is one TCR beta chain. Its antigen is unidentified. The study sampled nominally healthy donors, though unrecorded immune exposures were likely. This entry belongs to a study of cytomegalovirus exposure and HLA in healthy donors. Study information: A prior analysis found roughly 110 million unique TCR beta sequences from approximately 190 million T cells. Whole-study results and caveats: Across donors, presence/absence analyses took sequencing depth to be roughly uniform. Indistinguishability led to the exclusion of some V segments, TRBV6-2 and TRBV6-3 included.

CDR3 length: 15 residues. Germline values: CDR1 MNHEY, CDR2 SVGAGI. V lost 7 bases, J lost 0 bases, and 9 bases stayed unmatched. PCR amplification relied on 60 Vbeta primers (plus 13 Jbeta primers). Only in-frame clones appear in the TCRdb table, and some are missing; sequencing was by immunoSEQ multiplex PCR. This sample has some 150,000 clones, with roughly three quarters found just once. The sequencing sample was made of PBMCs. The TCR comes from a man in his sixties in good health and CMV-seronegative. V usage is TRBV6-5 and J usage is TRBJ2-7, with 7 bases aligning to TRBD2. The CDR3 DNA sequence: TGTGCCAGCACCCCCCCGGGCGGGAGCTCCTACGAGCAGTACTTC. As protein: CASTPPGGSSYEQYF.